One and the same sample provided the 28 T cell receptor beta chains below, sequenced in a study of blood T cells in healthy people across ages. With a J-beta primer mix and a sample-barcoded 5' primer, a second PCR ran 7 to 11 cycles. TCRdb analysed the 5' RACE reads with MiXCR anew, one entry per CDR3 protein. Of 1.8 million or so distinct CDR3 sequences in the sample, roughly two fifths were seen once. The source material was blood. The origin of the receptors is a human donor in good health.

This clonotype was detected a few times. CDR3 DNA: TGCGCCAGCAGCTTGCAGCGGGGGGCCACTAGCACAGATACGCAGTATTTT. Its protein is CASSLQRGATSTDTQYF. The rearrangement uses TRBV5-1 and TRBJ2-3; 9 positions match TRBD2. V shed 1 base and J 0 bases; nucleotides not matched to a gene: 6. The CDR3 sequence is 17 residues long. Germline V gene sequence: CDR1 SGHRS, CDR2 YFSETQ.

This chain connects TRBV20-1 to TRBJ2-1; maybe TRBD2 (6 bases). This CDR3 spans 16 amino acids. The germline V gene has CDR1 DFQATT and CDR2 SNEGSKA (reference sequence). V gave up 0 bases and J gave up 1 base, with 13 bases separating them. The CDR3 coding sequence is TGCAGTGCTAGAGATCTCGGGGGAGCATCCTACAATGAGCAGTTCTTC. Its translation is CSARDLGGASYNEQFF.

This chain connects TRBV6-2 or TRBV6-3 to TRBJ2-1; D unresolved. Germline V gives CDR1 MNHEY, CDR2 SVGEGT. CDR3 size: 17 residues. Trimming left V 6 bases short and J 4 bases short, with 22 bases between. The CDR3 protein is CASRTRAQGGFYNEQFF. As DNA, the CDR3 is TGTGCCAGCAGAACTCGGGCCCAAGGCGGATTTTACAATGAGCAGTTCTTC.

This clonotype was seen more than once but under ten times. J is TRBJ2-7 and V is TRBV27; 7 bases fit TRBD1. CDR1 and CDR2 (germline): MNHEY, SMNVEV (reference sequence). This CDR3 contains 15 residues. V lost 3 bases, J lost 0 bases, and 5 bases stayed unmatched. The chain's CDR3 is CASSFTGASSYEQYF. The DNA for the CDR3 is TGTGCCAGCAGTTTTACAGGGGCCAGCTCCTACGAGCAGTACTTC.

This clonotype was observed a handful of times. In DNA form, the CDR3 reads TGCGCCAGCAGCGTTACTGGACAGCCCTATGGCTACACCTTC. Encoded protein: CASSVTGQPYGYTF. This sequence joins TRBV5-1 and TRBJ1-2; D perhaps matches TRBD1 (6 bases). V was shortened by 4 bases and J by 4 bases, with 14 bases between the two germline ends. CDR1 and CDR2 from the germline V gene are SGHRS and YFSETQ. This CDR3 is built from 14 residues. Using reference TRBV5-1 and TRBJ1-2 for the parts outside the CDR3, the full variable domain is KAGVTQTPRYLIKTRGQQVTLSCSPISGHRSVSWYQQTPGQGLQFLFEYFSETQRNKGNFPGRFSGRQFSNSRSEMNVSTLELGDSALYLCASSVTGQPYGYTFGSGTRLTVV.

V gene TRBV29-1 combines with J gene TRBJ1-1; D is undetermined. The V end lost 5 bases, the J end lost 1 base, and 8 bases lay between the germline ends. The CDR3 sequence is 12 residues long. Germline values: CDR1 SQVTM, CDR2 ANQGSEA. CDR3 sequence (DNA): TGCAGCGTTTGTGGTGAGAACACTGAAGCTTTCTTT. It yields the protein CSVCGENTEAFF.

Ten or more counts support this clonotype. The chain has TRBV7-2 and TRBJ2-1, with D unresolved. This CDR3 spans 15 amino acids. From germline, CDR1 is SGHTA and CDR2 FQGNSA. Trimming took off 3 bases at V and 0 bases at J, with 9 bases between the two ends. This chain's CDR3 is CASSFGSSSYNEQFF. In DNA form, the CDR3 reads TGTGCCAGCAGCTTTGGGTCGAGCTCCTACAATGAGCAGTTCTTC.

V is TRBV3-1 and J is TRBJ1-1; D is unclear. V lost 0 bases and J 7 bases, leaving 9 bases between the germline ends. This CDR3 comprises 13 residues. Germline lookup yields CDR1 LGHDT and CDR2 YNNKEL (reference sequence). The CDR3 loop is CASSQDGRFEAFF. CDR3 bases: TGTGCCAGCAGCCAAGATGGGCGGTTTGAAGCTTTCTTT.

The CDR3 DNA is TGTGCCAGCAGCTCAAGTTATGATCTAGCCAAAAACATTCAGTACTTC. Translation: CASSSSYDLAKNIQYF. The chain is built from TRBV7-9 and TRBJ2-4, with D unresolved. The CDR3 has 16 residues. With 4 bases removed from V and 0 bases from J, the gap between germline ends came to 13 bases. In germline, CDR1 is SEHNR, CDR2 FQNEAQ (reference sequence).

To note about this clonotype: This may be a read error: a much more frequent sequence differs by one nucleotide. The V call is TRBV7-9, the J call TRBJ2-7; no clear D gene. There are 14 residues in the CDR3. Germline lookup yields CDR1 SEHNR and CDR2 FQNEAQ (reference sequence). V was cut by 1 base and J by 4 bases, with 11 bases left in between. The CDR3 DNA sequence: TGTGCCAGCAGCTTAGAAGGTGGGATGTACGAGCAGTACTTC. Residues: CASSLEGGMYEQYF.

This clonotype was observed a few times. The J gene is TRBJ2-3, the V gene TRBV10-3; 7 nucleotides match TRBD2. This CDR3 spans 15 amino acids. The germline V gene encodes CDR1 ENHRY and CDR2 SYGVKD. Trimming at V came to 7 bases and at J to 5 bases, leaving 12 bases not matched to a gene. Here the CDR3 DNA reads TGTGCCATCAATAGGGATCGCGGGGGAATAGATACGCAGTATTTT. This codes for CAINRDRGGIDTQYF.

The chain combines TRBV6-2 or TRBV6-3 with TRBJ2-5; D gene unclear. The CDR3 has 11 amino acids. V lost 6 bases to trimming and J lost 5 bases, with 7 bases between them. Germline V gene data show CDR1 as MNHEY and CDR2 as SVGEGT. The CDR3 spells CASRDRETQYF. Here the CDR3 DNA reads TGTGCCAGCAGAGATAGGGAGACCCAGTACTTC.

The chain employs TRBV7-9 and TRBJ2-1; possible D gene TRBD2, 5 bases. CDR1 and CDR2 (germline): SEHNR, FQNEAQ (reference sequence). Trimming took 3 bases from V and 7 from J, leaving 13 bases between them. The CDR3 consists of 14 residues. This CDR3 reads CASSFAGLGNEQFF. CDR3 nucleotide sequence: TGTGCCAGCAGCTTCGCTGGACTCGGAAATGAGCAGTTCTTC.

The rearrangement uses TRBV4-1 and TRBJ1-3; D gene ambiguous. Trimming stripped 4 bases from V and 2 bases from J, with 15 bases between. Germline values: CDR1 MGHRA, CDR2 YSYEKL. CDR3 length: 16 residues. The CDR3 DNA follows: TGCGCCAGCAGCCCCCTCCTGGGAGGTGCTGGAAACACCATATATTTT. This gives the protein CASSPLLGGAGNTIYF.

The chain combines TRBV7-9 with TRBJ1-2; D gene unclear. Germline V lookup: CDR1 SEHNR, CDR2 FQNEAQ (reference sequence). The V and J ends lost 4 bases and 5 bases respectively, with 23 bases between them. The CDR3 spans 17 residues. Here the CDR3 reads CASSSSGSGPVGYGYTF. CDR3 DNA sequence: TGTGCCAGCAGCTCATCCGGTAGCGGACCAGTTGGGTATGGCTACACCTTC.

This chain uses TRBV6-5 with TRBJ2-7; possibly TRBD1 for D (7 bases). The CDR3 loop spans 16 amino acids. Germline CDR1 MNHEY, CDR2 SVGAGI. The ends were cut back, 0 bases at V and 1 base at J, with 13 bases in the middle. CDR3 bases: TGTGCCAGCAGTTACTCGACACAGGGGACTTCCTACGAGCAGTACTTC. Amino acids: CASSYSTQGTSYEQYF.

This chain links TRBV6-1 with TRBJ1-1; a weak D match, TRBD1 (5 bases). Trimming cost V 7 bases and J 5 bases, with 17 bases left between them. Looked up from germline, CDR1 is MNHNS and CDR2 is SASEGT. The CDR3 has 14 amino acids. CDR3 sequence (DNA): TGTGCCAGCACCGAAACAGGAGGAGGGACTGAAGCTTTCTTT. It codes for CASTETGGGTEAFF.

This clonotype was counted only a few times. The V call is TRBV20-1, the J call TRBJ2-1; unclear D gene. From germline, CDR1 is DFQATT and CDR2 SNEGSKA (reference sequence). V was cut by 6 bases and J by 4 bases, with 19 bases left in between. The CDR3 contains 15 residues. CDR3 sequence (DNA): TGCAGTGCCGGCGATTGGGTCTCGCAGTACAATGAGCAGTTCTTC. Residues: CSAGDWVSQYNEQFF.

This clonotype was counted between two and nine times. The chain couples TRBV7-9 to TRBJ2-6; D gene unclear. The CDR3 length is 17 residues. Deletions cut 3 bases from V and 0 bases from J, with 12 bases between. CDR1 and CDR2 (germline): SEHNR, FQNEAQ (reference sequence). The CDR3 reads CASSLGNLRSGANVLTF. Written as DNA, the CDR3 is TGTGCCAGCAGCTTGGGAAACCTTCGCTCTGGGGCCAACGTCCTGACTTTC. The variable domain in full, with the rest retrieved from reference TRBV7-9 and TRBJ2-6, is DTGVSQNPRHKITKRGQNVTFRCDPISEHNRLYWYRQTLGQGPEFLTYFQNEAQLEKSRLLSDRFSAERPKGSFSTLEIQRTEQGDSAMYLCASSLGNLRSGANVLTFGAGSRLTVL.

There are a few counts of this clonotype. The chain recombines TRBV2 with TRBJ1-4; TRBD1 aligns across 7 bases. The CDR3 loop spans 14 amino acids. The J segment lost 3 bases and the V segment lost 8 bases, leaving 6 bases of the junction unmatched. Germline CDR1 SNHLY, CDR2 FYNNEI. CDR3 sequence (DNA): TGTGCCAGCTATAACAGGGGACCTAATGAAAAACTGTTTTTT. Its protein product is CASYNRGPNEKLFF.

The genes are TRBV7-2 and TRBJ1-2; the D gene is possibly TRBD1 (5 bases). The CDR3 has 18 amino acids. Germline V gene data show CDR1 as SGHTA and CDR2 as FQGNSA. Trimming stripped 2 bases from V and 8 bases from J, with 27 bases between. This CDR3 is CASSLSAGVSMGVRGYTF. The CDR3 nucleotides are TGTGCCAGCAGCTTATCGGCTGGCGTCTCCATGGGGGTCCGGGGCTACACCTTC.

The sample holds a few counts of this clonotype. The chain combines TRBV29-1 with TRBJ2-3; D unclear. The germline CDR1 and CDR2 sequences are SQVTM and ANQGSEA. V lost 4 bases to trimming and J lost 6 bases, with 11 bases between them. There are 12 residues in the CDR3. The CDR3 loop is CSVVFSMDTQYF. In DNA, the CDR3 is TGCAGCGTTGTATTTAGCATGGATACGCAGTATTTT.

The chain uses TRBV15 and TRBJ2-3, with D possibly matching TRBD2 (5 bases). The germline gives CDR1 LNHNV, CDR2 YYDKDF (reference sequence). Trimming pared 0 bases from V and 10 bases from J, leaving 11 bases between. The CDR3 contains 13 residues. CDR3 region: CATSRDLRDAQYF. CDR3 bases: TGTGCCACCAGCAGAGATCTCCGGGATGCGCAGTATTTT.

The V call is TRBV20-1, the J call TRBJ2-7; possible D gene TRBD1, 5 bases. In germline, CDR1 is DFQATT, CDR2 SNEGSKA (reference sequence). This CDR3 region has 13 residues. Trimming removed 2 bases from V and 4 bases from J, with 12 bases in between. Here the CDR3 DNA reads TGCAGTGCTAGACAGGGTTACGATTACGAGCAGTACTTC. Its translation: CSARQGYDYEQYF.

CDR3 DNA sequence: TGCGCCAGCAGCCCAGGATCTAGCGGGAAAGAGACCCAGTACTTC. Translated, it gives CASSPGSSGKETQYF. The rearrangement links TRBV5-1 to TRBJ2-5, with 9 bases that match TRBD2. This CDR3 has 15 amino acids. V shed 4 bases, J shed 3 bases, and the junction held 7 bases outside the gene matches. Germline V lookup: CDR1 SGHRS, CDR2 YFSETQ.

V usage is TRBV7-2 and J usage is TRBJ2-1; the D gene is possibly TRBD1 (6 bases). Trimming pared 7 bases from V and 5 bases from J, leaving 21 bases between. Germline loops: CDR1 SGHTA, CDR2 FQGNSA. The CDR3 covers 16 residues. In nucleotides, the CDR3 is TGTGCCAGCAACCGCCTCCGGGACAACGGGGACAATGAGCAGTTCTTC. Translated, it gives CASNRLRDNGDNEQFF. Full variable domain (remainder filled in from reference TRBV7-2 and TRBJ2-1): GAGVSQSPSNKVTEKGKDVELRCDPISGHTALYWYRQSLGQGLEFLIYFQGNSAPDKSGLPSDRFSAERTGGSVSTLTIQRTQQEDSAVYLCASNRLRDNGDNEQFFGPGTRLTVL.

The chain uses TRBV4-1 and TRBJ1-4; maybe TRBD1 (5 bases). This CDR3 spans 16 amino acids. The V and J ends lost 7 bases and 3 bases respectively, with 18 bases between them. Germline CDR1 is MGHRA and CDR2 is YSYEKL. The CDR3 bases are TGCGCCAGCAACCGGGACTTCGAAAGGGCTAATGAAAAACTGTTTTTT. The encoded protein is CASNRDFERANEKLFF.

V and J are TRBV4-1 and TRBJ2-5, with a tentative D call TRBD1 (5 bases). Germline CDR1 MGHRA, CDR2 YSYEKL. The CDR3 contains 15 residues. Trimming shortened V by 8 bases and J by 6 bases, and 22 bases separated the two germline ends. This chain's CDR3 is CASSFGTGVQQTQYF. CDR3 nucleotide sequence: TGCGCCAGCTCTTTCGGCACAGGAGTTCAACAGACCCAGTACTTC.